These 28 T cell receptor beta chains originate from one sample sequenced in a study of T cell responses to AZD1222 COVID-19 vaccine (dated by TCRdb to 2020 to 2023). Receptor amplification or capture employed the immunoSEQ multiplex PCR assay. Sourced from immuneACCESS, this table was stored by TCRdb with only in-frame sequences that have V and J called. A share of the clones is absent; for the studies checked, an unresolved V gene accounts for under half, and the remainder has no known explanation. In all, the sample holds roughly 80,000 clones, and approximately 88% of those were seen once. The ten most abundant clones make up roughly 5% of the sample. The time point label of this sample denotes: baseline before first vaccination. Per the publication, the treatment or condition label means: meningococcal conjugate vaccine given as trial control. Material: peripheral blood, obtained on day 0 of MenACWY control vaccination. The source is an adult in good health.

The genes are TRBV10-1 and TRBJ1-2; D ambiguous. Germline V gives CDR1 WNHNN, CDR2 SYGVQD (reference sequence). The CDR3 consists of 13 residues. The V end was cut by 6 bases, the J end by 0 bases, with 8 bases between. CDR3 bases: TGCGCCAGCAGCCCAGCCTCTAACTATGGCTACACCTTC. Encoded protein: CASSPASNYGYTF.

The chain carries TRBV30 and TRBJ1-4; D remains ambiguous. Trimming left V 6 bases short and J 7 bases short, with 15 bases between. The CDR3 runs to 13 residues. In germline, CDR1 is GTSNPN, CDR2 SVGIG (reference sequence). DNA of the CDR3: TGTGCCTGCCCCGGGTCTGGGAGTGAAAAACTGTTTTTT. Translating gives CACPGSGSEKLFF.

The chain has TRBV27 and TRBJ1-2; D might be TRBD1 (5 bases). CDR3 size: 16 residues. Trimming stripped 6 bases from V and 3 bases from J, with 20 bases between. Germline assignment: CDR1 MNHEY and CDR2 SMNVEV (reference sequence). The CDR3 DNA reads TGTGCCAGCAGGCCAACCAGGGTAGAGAGGGACTATGGCTACACCTTC. Its translation: CASRPTRVERDYGYTF.

The chain recombines TRBV6-2 or TRBV6-3 with TRBJ2-6, with a weak D call TRBD2 (6 bases). V gave up 4 bases and J gave up 0 bases, with 16 bases separating them. The CDR3 runs to 18 residues. CDR1 is MNHEY and CDR2 is SVGEGT in the germline V gene. The DNA of the CDR3 is TGTGCCAGCAGTTTGAAGCGGGCTTTTTCCTCTGGGGCCAACGTCCTGACTTTC. Amino acids: CASSLKRAFSSGANVLTF.

In DNA form, the CDR3 reads TGTGCCATCAGTGAAACGGGTTGGGGCGAGCAGTACTTC. It is translated as CAISETGWGEQYF. The chain carries TRBV10-3 and TRBJ2-7; D remains ambiguous. The V gene's germline CDR1 is ENHRY and CDR2 SYGVKD. The CDR3 extends over 13 amino acids. V lost 3 bases, J lost 6 bases, and 12 bases lay in between.

This clone was recorded once. This chain uses TRBV27 with TRBJ2-2; 10 bases map to TRBD1. This CDR3 contains 18 residues. Germline CDR1 is MNHEY and CDR2 is SMNVEV (reference sequence). With 6 bases clipped from V and 4 bases from J, the junction kept 14 bases outside the gene matches. Here the CDR3 reads CASSVPGQGFGATGELFF. CDR3 DNA sequence: TGTGCCAGCAGCGTCCCGGGACAGGGGTTTGGGGCCACCGGGGAGCTGTTTTTT.

J is TRBJ1-5 and V is TRBV4-3; D call uncertain. The V end lost 0 bases, the J end lost 1 base, and 7 bases lay between the germline ends. CDR1 and CDR2 (germline): LGHNA, YSLEER. This CDR3 region has 15 residues. CDR3 amino acids: CASSQDWGSNQPQHF. The CDR3 DNA sequence: TGCGCCAGCAGCCAAGATTGGGGAAGCAATCAGCCCCAGCATTTT.

The chain uses TRBV2 and TRBJ1-1; D is uncertain. Trimming shortened V by 5 bases and J by 1 base, and 11 bases separated the two germline ends. Looked up from germline, CDR1 is SNHLY and CDR2 is FYNNEI. The CDR3 runs 14 residues. This CDR3 is CASSTQSTNTEAFF. CDR3 DNA: TGTGCCAGCAGTACTCAATCCACGAACACTGAAGCTTTCTTT.

CDR3 DNA sequence: TGTGCCAGCAGCGTAGAGAAACAGACGAACACCGGGGAGCTGTTTTTT. As protein: CASSVEKQTNTGELFF. The V call is TRBV9, the J call TRBJ2-2, with no clear D. Looked up from germline, CDR1 is SGDLS and CDR2 is YYNGEE. The CDR3 extends over 16 amino acids. V was trimmed by 0 bases and J by 0 bases, leaving 9 bases between them.

This chain joins TRBV7-2 and TRBJ1-3; the D gene is possibly TRBD1 (5 bases). V gave up 9 bases and J gave up 3 bases, with 15 bases separating them. Per germline, CDR1 SGHTA and CDR2 FQGNSA. CDR3 length equals 14 residues. The CDR3 protein is CASRGASIGNTIYF. In nucleotides, the CDR3 is TGTGCCAGTCGCGGGGCTAGTATTGGAAACACCATATATTTT.

V usage is TRBV27 and J usage is TRBJ1-2; no definite D call. Trimming cost V 6 bases and J 1 base, with 9 bases left between them. Germline CDR1 MNHEY, CDR2 SMNVEV (reference sequence). The CDR3 totals 13 residues. The CDR3 is CASSPHSNYGYTF. CDR3 DNA sequence: TGTGCCAGCAGCCCCCACAGTAACTATGGCTACACCTTC.

This chain joins TRBV11-2 and TRBJ1-5, with D tentatively TRBD1 (6 bases). Looked up from germline, CDR1 is SGHAT and CDR2 is FQNNGV. Trimming shortened V by 1 base and J by 7 bases, and 11 bases separated the two germline ends. This CDR3 region has 14 residues. The CDR3 loop is CASSLVEGDQPQHF. The CDR3 region has the DNA TGTGCCAGCAGCTTAGTAGAGGGGGACCAGCCCCAGCATTTT.

The genes are TRBV19 and TRBJ1-5; possible D gene TRBD1, 6 bases. The CDR3 has 16 amino acids. Looked up from germline, CDR1 is LNHDA and CDR2 is SQIVND (reference sequence). V gave up 3 bases and J gave up 5 bases, with 17 bases separating them. This CDR3 reads CASSMPARGVDQPQHF. DNA for the CDR3: TGTGCCAGTAGTATGCCGGCCAGGGGTGTCGATCAGCCCCAGCATTTT.

The chain combines TRBV7-2 with TRBJ2-7; D not resolved. The CDR3 runs 11 residues. The germline V and J ends were trimmed by 5 bases and 6 bases, with 8 bases remaining between them. Germline-derived CDR1 and CDR2 are SGHTA and FQGNSA. The CDR3 region has the DNA TGTGCCAGCAGCCGAGTTGGCGAGCAGTACTTC. It codes for CASSRVGEQYF.

V is TRBV28 and J is TRBJ1-2, with D possibly TRBD1 on 5 matching bases. Germline CDR1 and CDR2: MDHEN and SYDVKM. There are 15 residues in the CDR3. Deletions cut 6 bases from V and 6 bases from J, with 20 bases between. Here the CDR3 DNA reads TGTGCCAGCAGAGTCACCGGGACCGTACTAAATGGCTACACCTTC. This translates into CASRVTGTVLNGYTF.

This clone was observed once. CDR3 sequence: CASNSGQGEKTQYF. The DNA for the CDR3 is TGTGCCAGTAATTCCGGACAGGGTGAAAAGACCCAGTACTTC. The rearrangement links TRBV19 to TRBJ2-5; 8 positions match TRBD1. In germline, CDR1 is LNHDA, CDR2 SQIVND (reference sequence). Trimming took 7 bases from V and 6 from J; bases not matched to a gene: 10. The CDR3 covers 14 residues.

The chain uses TRBV7-9 and TRBJ1-4; D unresolved. The CDR3 contains 13 residues. Germline assignment: CDR1 SEHNR and CDR2 FQNEAQ (reference sequence). V lost 8 bases to trimming and J lost 5 bases, with 12 bases between them. CDR3 in DNA: TGTGCCAGCGGGTATAGAGAGAATGAAAAACTGTTTTTT. Amino acid sequence: CASGYRENEKLFF.

V usage is TRBV19 and J usage is TRBJ2-5; TRBD1 agrees at 7 bases. Trimming cost V 6 bases and J 2 bases; bases outside gene matches: 0. The CDR3 runs to 12 residues. CDR1 is LNHDA and CDR2 is SQIVND in the germline V gene (reference sequence). The CDR3 sequence is CASSRGQETQYF. The DNA of the CDR3 is TGTGCCAGTAGCAGGGGGCAAGAGACCCAGTACTTC. Complete variable domain (other parts from reference TRBV19 and TRBJ2-5): DGGITQSPKYLFRKEGQNVTLSCEQNLNHDAMYWYRQDPGQGLRLIYYSQIVNDFQKGDIAEGYSVSREKKESFPLTVTSAQKNPTAFYLCASSRGQETQYFGPGTRLLVL.

Details on this clone: This CDR3 is also generated by other DNA sequences in the sample. The chain links TRBV28 to TRBJ1-5; D remains unclear. The CDR3 totals 12 residues. Germline CDR1 is MDHEN and CDR2 is SYDVKM. Trimming took off 2 bases at V and 6 bases at J, with 5 bases between the two ends. CDR3 sequence (DNA): TGTGCCAGCAGTTTAAGCGGTCAGCCCCAGCATTTT. Translation: CASSLSGQPQHF.

The chain recombines TRBV9 with TRBJ2-4; D remains ambiguous. The germline V gene has CDR1 SGDLS and CDR2 YYNGEE. V lost 4 bases, J lost 12 bases, and 17 bases lay in between. The CDR3 extends over 13 amino acids. CDR3 loop: CASSPSLVAGQYF. For the CDR3, the DNA is TGTGCCAGCAGCCCATCCCTCGTTGCTGGTCAGTACTTC.

V gene TRBV7-8 combines with J gene TRBJ1-5; tentative D call: TRBD1 (5 bases). This CDR3 contains 15 residues. The V end was cut by 5 bases, the J end by 6 bases, with 17 bases between. Germline V lookup: CDR1 SGHVS, CDR2 FQNEAQ. In DNA, the CDR3 is TGTGCCAGCAGCACCCAGGGTAGCGGCCTTCAGCCCCAGCATTTT. Its translation: CASSTQGSGLQPQHF.

V is TRBV6-5 and J is TRBJ2-7; TRBD2 matches at 8 bases. V lost 2 bases and J lost 3; bases outside the gene matches: 0. The germline CDR1 and CDR2 sequences are MNHEY and SVGAGI. The CDR3 is 13 amino acids. In DNA form, the CDR3 reads TGTGCCAGCAGTTACAGCGGGAGCTACGAGCAGTACTTC. It yields the protein CASSYSGSYEQYF.

This chain uses TRBV11-2 with TRBJ2-1; TRBD2 matches 8 bases. This CDR3 spans 17 amino acids. Germline V lookup: CDR1 SGHAT, CDR2 FQNNGV. The V segment lost 5 bases and the J segment 3 bases; nucleotides outside the gene matches: 12. CDR3 residues: CASSPWAGLEDYNEQFF. The CDR3 region has the DNA TGTGCCAGCAGCCCCTGGGCGGGACTAGAAGACTACAATGAGCAGTTCTTC.

The J gene is TRBJ1-4, the V gene TRBV19; D ambiguous. Trimming left V 3 bases short and J 8 bases short, with 13 bases between. Germline V gene data show CDR1 as LNHDA and CDR2 as SQIVND (reference sequence). The CDR3 has 14 residues. The CDR3 sequence: CASSMPGLREKLFF. CDR3 DNA sequence: TGTGCCAGTAGTATGCCGGGTCTGAGGGAAAAACTGTTTTTT.

This chain links TRBV5-5 with TRBJ1-1; a possible D gene is TRBD1 (5 bases). The CDR3 sequence is 16 residues long. Germline values: CDR1 SGHKS, CDR2 YYEKEE (reference sequence). V lost 4 bases and J 4 bases, leaving 20 bases between the germline ends. CDR3 region: CASSLTRPTGLTEAFF. The CDR3 DNA sequence: TGTGCCAGCAGCCTTACCCGCCCGACGGGACTCACTGAAGCTTTCTTT.

The chain is built from TRBV29-1 and TRBJ1-1, with TRBD1 matching over 9 bases. The CDR3 totals 13 residues. V was clipped by 7 bases and J by 7 bases; unmatched bases: 10. Germline CDR1 reads SQVTM; CDR2 reads ANQGSEA. CDR3 protein: CSGAGDRAGEAFF. CDR3 in DNA: TGCAGCGGAGCAGGGGACAGGGCCGGTGAAGCTTTCTTT.

This clone was observed a handful of times. This chain uses TRBV6-2 or TRBV6-3 with TRBJ1-5; TRBD1 is a possible D gene (5 bases). Germline values: CDR1 MNHEY, CDR2 SVGEGT. The V and J ends lost 0 bases and 0 bases respectively, with 9 bases between them. CDR3 length: 16 residues. CDR3 sequence (DNA): TGTGCCAGCAGTTACTCGAGGGGTCGTAGCAATCAGCCCCAGCATTTT. It yields the protein CASSYSRGRSNQPQHF.

The sample holds a few counts of this clone. DNA for the CDR3: TGTGCCATCAGTCACGGGACAGAATATGGCTACACCTTC. It encodes CAISHGTEYGYTF. The rearrangement links TRBV10-3 to TRBJ1-2; 7 nucleotides line up with TRBD1. Germline-derived CDR1 and CDR2 are ENHRY and SYGVKD. V dropped 5 bases and J dropped 5; count of bases not matched to a gene: 5. This CDR3 comprises 13 residues.